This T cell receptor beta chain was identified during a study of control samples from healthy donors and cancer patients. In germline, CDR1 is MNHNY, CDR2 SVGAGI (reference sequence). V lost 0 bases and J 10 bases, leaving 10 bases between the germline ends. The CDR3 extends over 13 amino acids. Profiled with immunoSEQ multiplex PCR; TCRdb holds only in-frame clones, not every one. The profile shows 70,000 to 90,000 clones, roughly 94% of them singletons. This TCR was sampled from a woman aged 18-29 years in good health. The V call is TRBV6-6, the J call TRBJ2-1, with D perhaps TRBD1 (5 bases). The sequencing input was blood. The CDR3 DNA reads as TGTGCCAGCAGTTACTCAAGGGGCTGGGAGCAGTTCTTC. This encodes CASSYSRGWEQFF.